The 7 T cell receptor beta chains listed next were all sequenced from one sample in a study of early T cells in non-severe SARS-CoV-2 infection (dated by TCRdb to the early 2020s). The method behind the library was 5' RACE. Sequenced using a NextSeq 500. TCRdb ran its own pipeline on the public reads, namely fastp trimming at Q25 and MiXCR clone calling, and kept in-frame beta chains. Each CDR3 protein appears once, grouped with its most common genes and DNA. The sample yields 49,000 or so distinct CDR3 sequences; about 6.3% were counted once. The ten largest clones represent roughly 2.8% of the sample. The sequenced sample was whole blood, obtained at baseline. The receptors were sampled from an adult who was a healthcare worker with PCR-confirmed SARS-CoV-2 infection or an uninfected control (not recorded which).

Many counts were recorded for this clonotype. This chain uses TRBV2 with TRBJ1-5; the D gene is possibly TRBD1 (6 bases). The CDR3 is 14 residues long. Germline CDR1 reads SNHLY; CDR2 reads FYNNEI. Between the trimmed V and J ends, which lost 5 bases and 6 bases, there was a span of 14 bases. The CDR3: CASSPQGAGQPQHF. DNA of the CDR3: TGTGCCAGCAGTCCACAGGGAGCAGGTCAGCCCCAGCATTTT.

The chain recombines TRBV12-3 or TRBV12-4 with TRBJ2-7, with a possible D match to TRBD2 (6 bases). The CDR3 extends over 15 amino acids. Between the trimmed V and J ends, which lost 0 bases and 6 bases, there was a span of 15 bases. CDR3 sequence (DNA): TGTGCCAGCAGTTTAGCCCGGGGGAACCTCCTCGAGCAGTACTTC. Its protein is CASSLARGNLLEQYF.

Ten or more counts support this clonotype. The gene calls are TRBV9 and TRBJ1-1; D gene uncertain. Trimming removed 4 bases at V and 1 base at J, with 5 bases between. CDR1 and CDR2 from the germline V gene are SGDLS and YYNGEE. The CDR3 sequence is 12 residues long. The CDR3: CASSSKNTEAFF. CDR3 sequence (DNA): TGTGCCAGCAGCTCCAAGAACACTGAAGCTTTCTTT. Full variable domain (outside the CDR3, taken from reference TRBV9 and TRBJ1-1): DSGVTQTPKHLITATGQRVTLRCSPRSGDLSVYWYQQSLDQGLQFLIQYYNGEERAKGNILERFSAQQFPDLHSELNLSSLELGDSALYFCASSSKNTEAFFGQGTRLTVV.

This clonotype was detected many times. This chain joins TRBV10-3 and TRBJ1-1, with D maybe TRBD1 (5 bases). The CDR3 has 15 residues. Per the germline V gene, CDR1 is ENHRY and CDR2 is SYGVKD. The germline V and J ends were trimmed by 0 bases and 1 base, with 9 bases remaining between them. Here the CDR3 reads CAISESRDGNTEAFF. Here the CDR3 DNA reads TGTGCCATCAGTGAGTCGCGGGACGGGAACACTGAAGCTTTCTTT.

This clonotype has ten or more counts. This chain links TRBV20-1 with TRBJ1-1; perhaps TRBD1 as D (5 bases). CDR3 length: 13 residues. V was shortened by 3 bases and J by 3 bases, with 11 bases between the two germline ends. In germline, CDR1 is DFQATT, CDR2 SNEGSKA (reference sequence). The CDR3 spells CSASIGRDTEAFF. DNA for the CDR3: TGCAGTGCTAGTATCGGCAGGGACACTGAAGCTTTCTTT.

This clonotype was counted between two and nine times. The chain links TRBV7-6 to TRBJ1-2; 7 nucleotides match TRBD1. V was pared by 0 bases and J by 5 bases, with 9 bases of the junction left unmatched. This CDR3 is built from 16 residues. Germline loops: CDR1 SGHVS, CDR2 FNYEAQ. The CDR3 loop is CASSLAGTEGRYGYTF. As DNA, the CDR3 is TGTGCCAGCAGCTTAGCCGGGACAGAGGGAAGATATGGCTACACCTTC.

This chain uses TRBV7-8 with TRBJ2-5; D remains ambiguous. The CDR3 totals 12 residues. Looked up from germline, CDR1 is SGHVS and CDR2 is FQNEAQ. V was shortened by 3 bases and J by 4 bases, with 6 bases between the two germline ends. DNA for the CDR3: TGTGCCAGCAGCTTGTCGCGAGAGACCCAGTACTTC. Protein sequence: CASSLSRETQYF.